This T cell receptor beta chain was identified in a study of OX40 agonist ivuxolimab in advanced cancers. Some clones are missing from TCRdb's copy, which holds only in-frame ones; the method was immunoSEQ multiplex PCR. The profile shows roughly 57,000 clones, approximately 84% of them singletons. Enrollment shut out patients with autoimmune disease history or systemic immunosuppression. The CDR3 is 16 residues long. Deletions cut 0 bases from V and 0 bases from J, with 9 bases between. CDR1 is SGHRS and CDR2 is YFSETQ in the germline V gene. The sample here was CD4+ or CD8+ T cells sorted from blood, taken in a trial of the OX40 agonist ivuxolimab. The TCR was taken from an adult with an advanced solid tumor such as melanoma, head and neck, liver or kidney cancer. The chain recombines TRBV5-1 with TRBJ2-2, with D perhaps matching TRBD2 (6 bases). CDR3 DNA: TGCGCCAGCAGCTTGGAGGGCGGGACGAACACCGGGGAGCTGTTTTTT. Amino acid sequence: CASSLEGGTNTGELFF.